This T cell receptor beta chain originates from a study of T cell responses to AZD1222 COVID-19 vaccine. TCRdb's copy holds only in-frame clones and misses some; the assay was immunoSEQ multiplex PCR. The sample consists of about 120,000 clones, around 89% of them appearing once. Regarding the study as a whole: Samples come after the peak T cell response, not at day 14.

With 5 bases removed from V and 2 bases from J, the gap between germline ends came to 19 bases. Germline lookup yields CDR1 LNHDA and CDR2 SQIVND (reference sequence). This CDR3 contains 16 residues. In the case of this clone: Antigen: not known.

V and J are TRBV19 and TRBJ2-7; D perhaps matches TRBD2 (5 bases). This sequence was found in an adult in good health. The specimen comprised peripheral blood, sampled on day 0 of MenACWY control vaccination. The CDR3 region is CASSVLGLAGTYEQYF. CDR3 nucleotide sequence: TGTGCCAGTAGTGTGCTCGGGCTGGCGGGTACCTACGAGCAGTACTTC. The complete variable domain, with remaining parts taken from reference TRBV19 and TRBJ2-7, reads DGGITQSPKYLFRKEGQNVTLSCEQNLNHDAMYWYRQDPGQGLRLIYYSQIVNDFQKGDIAEGYSVSREKKESFPLTVTSAQKNPTAFYLCASSVLGLAGTYEQYFGPGTRLTVT.